Following are 10 T cell receptor beta chains from one sample sequenced in a study of blood T cell repertoires in COVID-19. Sequenced by immunoSEQ multiplex PCR; TCRdb stores in-frame clones only, minus some. The sample contains 60,000 to 80,000 clones, roughly 84% of which appear only once. The material sequenced was peripheral blood. These receptor sequences come from a man over 45 with active COVID-19.

This rearrangement joins TRBV10-3 to TRBJ1-1; maybe TRBD1 (6 bases). The CDR3 extends over 15 amino acids. The V end was cut by 2 bases, the J end by 2 bases, with 12 bases between. Germline V CDR1 and CDR2: ENHRY, SYGVKD. DNA for the CDR3: TGTGCCATCAGTGAGCCGGGGACAACCAACACTGAAGCTTTCTTT. Translating it yields CAISEPGTTNTEAFF.

This chain joins TRBV5-1 and TRBJ2-5, with a possible D match to TRBD1 (5 bases). The CDR3 has 14 amino acids. The germline CDR1 and CDR2 sequences are SGHRS and YFSETQ. V gave up 2 bases and J gave up 5 bases, with 13 bases separating them. CDR3 protein: CASSLGDPRETQYF. The CDR3 DNA follows: TGCGCCAGCAGCTTAGGGGATCCCCGGGAGACCCAGTACTTC.

In this sample, this clone turned up a few times. This specimen includes other DNA sequences encoding the same CDR3. The chain employs TRBV11-3 and TRBJ2-2; D is undetermined. The V and J ends lost 1 base and 5 bases respectively, with 5 bases between them. CDR1 SGHNT and CDR2 YENEEA come from the germline V gene. This CDR3 region has 13 residues. The CDR3 nucleotides are TGTGCCAGCAGCTTAGCTGTAACCGGGGAGCTGTTTTTT. Its translation: CASSLAVTGELFF.

The V gene is TRBV18, the J gene TRBJ2-7, with TRBD1 matching 9 bases. The CDR3 totals 16 residues. CDR1 is KGHSH and CDR2 is LQKENI in the germline V gene. Trimming at V came to 2 bases and at J to 5 bases, leaving 10 bases not matched to a gene. In nucleotides, the CDR3 is TGTGCCAGCTCACCATCGCCGGGACAGGGTCCCAACGAGCAGTACTTC. Protein: CASSPSPGQGPNEQYF.

The chain couples TRBV2 to TRBJ1-6; D possibly corresponds to TRBD1 (5 bases). Looked up from germline, CDR1 is SNHLY and CDR2 is FYNNEI. The CDR3 has 15 residues. The germline V and J ends were trimmed by 7 bases and 10 bases, with 20 bases remaining between them. The CDR3 spells CASTDSGPRTSPLHF. CDR3 coding DNA: TGTGCCAGCACCGACTCCGGCCCTAGGACATCACCCCTCCACTTT.

V gene TRBV5-1 combines with J gene TRBJ1-1; weak D call: TRBD1 (5 bases). Germline assignment: CDR1 SGHRS and CDR2 YFSETQ. This CDR3 is 12 amino acids long. V was pared by 4 bases and J by 5 bases, with 9 bases between. CDR3: CASSHQGTEAFF. The CDR3 DNA is TGCGCCAGCAGCCATCAGGGAACTGAAGCTTTCTTT.

The chain carries TRBV6-5 and TRBJ2-1, with 10 bases that match TRBD2. Trimming took 2 bases from V and 4 from J; bases not matched to a gene: 5. The CDR3 sequence is 16 residues long. Per germline, CDR1 MNHEY and CDR2 SVGAGI. The CDR3 reads CASSYDGTSAYNEQFF. In DNA form, the CDR3 reads TGTGCCAGCAGTTACGACGGGACTAGCGCTTACAATGAGCAGTTCTTC.

The chain recombines TRBV5-5 with TRBJ2-1, with TRBD2 matching over 14 bases. The V segment lost 3 bases and the J segment 14 bases; nucleotides outside the gene matches: 7. The germline V gene has CDR1 SGHKS and CDR2 YYEKEE (reference sequence). CDR3 length: 14 residues. CDR3 coding DNA: TGTGCCAGCAGCTCCGTTGGACTAGCGGGGGGAAAGTTCTTC. It codes for CASSSVGLAGGKFF.

CDR3 in amino acids: CASSKRTGTDTDTQYF. The CDR3 DNA is TGTGCCAGCAGCAAGAGGACAGGGACGGACACAGATACGCAGTATTTT. J is TRBJ2-3 and V is TRBV5-4, with 8 bases aligning to TRBD1. The junction had 9 bases not matched to a gene; V was cut back by 4 bases and J by 2 bases. The V gene's germline CDR1 is SGHNT and CDR2 YYREEE (reference sequence). The CDR3 runs to 16 residues.

The CDR3 bases are TGTGCCAGCAGCTTAGGATTAGCGGGGAACACCGGGGAGCTGTTTTTT. This sequence encodes CASSLGLAGNTGELFF. The chain carries TRBV7-8 and TRBJ2-2, with 7 bases lining up with TRBD2. The V and J ends lost 1 base and 1 base, in that order; junction bases with no gene match: 3. The germline V gene encodes CDR1 SGHVS and CDR2 FQNEAQ. This CDR3 contains 16 residues.